Below, one T cell receptor beta chain is given with its context. The CDR3 spans 13 residues. The V gene's germline CDR1 is SGHTA and CDR2 FQGNSA. The V gene lost 1 base and the J gene lost 9 bases, with 10 bases spanning the gap. The entry originates in a study of blood T cell repertoires in COVID-19. About the study: Samples of COVID-19 (acute and convalescent) were obtained from the United States, Italy and Spain. The cDNA or gDNA used as material had been derived from T cells, B-cell-depleted T cells, or PBMCs.

Authors' data handling: By means of reference gene primer amplification, nucleated cell counts were estimated. Produced via immunoSEQ multiplex PCR; TCRdb's table is partial and in-frame only. Clone size and V and J calls were adopted from that table, with D and trimming inferred from the DNA. The sample lists a few hundred thousand clones, roughly 90% seen once, with roughly 2.4% in the top ten. This clonotype was obtained from a woman aged 50 to 65 with acute or convalescent COVID-19. The sequenced sample consisted of peripheral blood. The rearrangement uses TRBV7-2 and TRBJ1-5; a possible D gene is TRBD1 (6 bases). CDR3 DNA sequence: TGTGCCAGCAGCTTAGAGGGGGTCCCGCCCCAGCATTTT. This encodes CASSLEGVPPQHF.